The following is a TCR beta chain sequence with its context. V lost 3 bases and J 5 bases, leaving 14 bases between the germline ends. Germline lookup yields CDR1 SGDLS and CDR2 YYNGEE. CDR3 length: 14 amino acids. The data are from a study of blood T cell repertoires in COVID-19. On the study more broadly: Donors in the United States, Italy and Spain gave samples during acute or convalescent COVID-19. PBMCs, B-cell-depleted T cells, or T cells were the source of the cDNA or gDNA that made up the material.

In the source study's methods: Quantification of nucleated cells was approximated via reference gene primer amplification. The assay was immunoSEQ multiplex PCR, and TCRdb's table has in-frame clones only and misses some. Clone size and the V and J calls come from that table; the DNA yielded D and trimming. The sample records 44,000 or so clones, 69% being singletons. This sequence joins TRBV9 and TRBJ1-2, with D uncertain. This receptor was identified in an elderly man with acute or convalescent COVID-19. Sequencing was done on a sample of peripheral blood. CDR3 DNA: TGTGCCAGCAGCGCCGGGGTAGGCCTATATGGCTACACCTTC. This gives the protein CASSAGVGLYGYTF.